These 31 T cell receptor beta chains were all obtained from the same sample, sequenced in a study of blood T cell repertoires in COVID-19. TCRdb's table, derived via immunoSEQ multiplex PCR, lists solely in-frame clones and lacks some. The sample includes some 130,000 clones, more than 75% of them seen just once. Sequencing was performed on peripheral blood. The receptors shown here come from a man in his fifties or sixties who had recovered from COVID-19.

The chain employs TRBV28 and TRBJ2-7; the D gene is possibly TRBD2 (6 bases). V lost 8 bases and J lost 4, with 9 bases in between. The CDR3 sequence is 11 residues long. Germline V lookup: CDR1 MDHEN, CDR2 SYDVKM. CDR3 protein: CASRAGYEQYF. In DNA form, the CDR3 reads TGTGCCAGCCGAGCGGGTTACGAGCAGTACTTC.

This clone turned up a few times. This chain links TRBV28 with TRBJ2-7; perhaps TRBD2 as D (5 bases). Germline assignment: CDR1 MDHEN and CDR2 SYDVKM. Trimming took 2 bases from V and 12 from J, leaving 14 bases between them. The CDR3 runs 12 residues. The CDR3 bases are TGTGCCAGCAGTTTACCGGGGTCGAGGCGGTACTTC. Protein product: CASSLPGSRRYF. Full variable domain (missing parts from reference TRBV28 and TRBJ2-7): DVKVTQSSRYLVKRTGEKVFLECVQDMDHENMFWYRQDPGLGLRLIYFSYDVKMKEKGDIPEGYSVSREKKERFSLILESASTNQTSMYLCASSLPGSRRYFGPGTRLTVT.

This chain links TRBV9 with TRBJ2-3; TRBD1 is a possible D gene (7 bases). This CDR3 is 15 amino acids long. The V end lost 8 bases, the J end lost 4 bases, and 20 bases lay between the germline ends. Germline V gene lookup returns CDR1 SGDLS and CDR2 YYNGEE. CDR3 sequence: CARGEVDRAADTQYF. Here the CDR3 DNA reads TGTGCCAGGGGGGAGGTTGACAGGGCGGCAGATACGCAGTATTTT.

This chain uses TRBV28 with TRBJ1-2, with 9 nucleotides matching TRBD1. The CDR3 has 12 residues. Germline CDR1 reads MDHEN; CDR2 reads SYDVKM. V shed 8 bases and J 7 bases; nucleotides not matched to a gene: 5. CDR3 nucleotides: TGTGCCAGCTACAGGGGGCCCTTTGGCTACACCTTC. Residues: CASYRGPFGYTF.

This clone was observed at least ten times. J is TRBJ2-6 and V is TRBV7-9; weak D call: TRBD1 (5 bases). The V gene lost 5 bases and the J gene lost 4 bases, with 18 bases spanning the gap. CDR1 is SEHNR and CDR2 is FQNEAQ in the germline V gene (reference sequence). The CDR3 has 17 amino acids. This CDR3 is CASSPPQGLIGANVLTF. CDR3 nucleotide sequence: TGTGCCAGCAGCCCGCCGCAGGGCCTCATCGGGGCCAACGTCCTGACTTTC. The complete variable domain, with remaining parts taken from reference TRBV7-9 and TRBJ2-6, reads DTGVSQNPRHKITKRGQNVTFRCDPISEHNRLYWYRQTLGQGPEFLTYFQNEAQLEKSRLLSDRFSAERPKGSFSTLEIQRTEQGDSAMYLCASSPPQGLIGANVLTFGAGSRLTVL.

The chain uses TRBV5-1 and TRBJ2-5; 10 bases match TRBD2. Germline-derived CDR1 and CDR2 are SGHRS and YFSETQ. This CDR3 comprises 16 residues. V was pared by 0 bases and J by 9 bases, with 11 bases of the junction left unmatched. The CDR3 coding sequence is TGCGCCAGCAGCTTGGCCGGAACTAGCGGGGAGAGGGCCCAGTACTTC. Translated: CASSLAGTSGERAQYF.

The chain has TRBV7-8 and TRBJ2-2; TRBD2 is a possible D gene (6 bases). CDR1 is SGHVS and CDR2 is FQNEAQ in the germline V gene. Trimming took 5 bases from V and 0 from J, leaving 13 bases between them. CDR3 length: 16 amino acids. Here the CDR3 DNA reads TGTGCCAGCAGCCGAGCCGGGACTTCGAACACCGGGGAGCTGTTTTTT. Translation gives CASSRAGTSNTGELFF.

A word on this clone: Other DNA sequences in the same sample also yield this CDR3. This chain links TRBV12-3 or TRBV12-4 with TRBJ1-4, with D perhaps TRBD1 (5 bases). V was shortened by 3 bases and J by 8 bases, with 10 bases between the two germline ends. The CDR3 sequence is 13 residues long. Here the CDR3 DNA reads TGTGCCAGCAGTTTTGGGGGGGAAGAAAAACTGTTTTTT. The encoded protein is CASSFGGEEKLFF.

V is TRBV19 and J is TRBJ2-5; 10 bases line up with TRBD2. CDR1 and CDR2 from the germline V gene are LNHDA and SQIVND (reference sequence). This CDR3 has 15 amino acids. J gave up 13 bases and V 2 bases, and 13 bases lay outside the gene matches. The CDR3 sequence: CASSISGASGSRVYF. DNA of the CDR3: TGTGCCAGTAGTATAAGCGGAGCTAGCGGGAGTAGAGTGTACTTC.

The CDR3 loop is CASSLAGTVFGPGYTF. CDR3 DNA: TGTGCCAGCAGCTTAGCCGGGACAGTTTTCGGCCCTGGCTACACCTTC. V gene TRBV7-8 combines with J gene TRBJ1-2; 7 bases line up with TRBD1. V trimming: 0 bases; J trimming: 7 bases; junction bases outside the gene matches: 11. CDR1 and CDR2 (germline): SGHVS, FQNEAQ. The CDR3 sequence is 16 residues long.

The V call is TRBV6-6, the J call TRBJ2-7; D gene uncertain. The V end lost 2 bases, the J end lost 0 bases, and 14 bases lay between the germline ends. Germline values: CDR1 MNHNY, CDR2 SVGAGI (reference sequence). The CDR3 has 16 amino acids. The CDR3 sequence: CASSYPTVEPSYEQYF. The CDR3, as DNA: TGTGCCAGCAGTTACCCAACTGTAGAACCCTCCTACGAGCAGTACTTC.

J is TRBJ1-2 and V is TRBV7-2; the match to TRBD1 covers 8 bases. J gave up 7 bases and V 4 bases, and 8 bases lay outside the gene matches. Germline V gene data show CDR1 as SGHTA and CDR2 as FQGNSA. The CDR3 extends over 14 amino acids. The CDR3 DNA sequence: TGTGCCAGCAGCTCGGACAGGGTAAACCCTGGCTACACCTTC. It translates to CASSSDRVNPGYTF.

The chain recombines TRBV7-2 with TRBJ2-2; the match to TRBD1 covers 9 bases. Germline-derived CDR1 and CDR2 are SGHTA and FQGNSA. The junction had 11 bases not matched to a gene; V was cut back by 6 bases and J by 6 bases. There are 16 residues in the CDR3. The CDR3 loop is CASRRRGTGSPGELFF. CDR3 bases: TGTGCCAGCAGACGCAGGGGGACAGGGAGCCCCGGGGAGCTGTTTTTT.

The CDR3 DNA reads as TGTGCCAGCAGTGAGACAGAAGGAGCTTTCTTT. This gives the protein CASSETEGAFF. This chain links TRBV6-2 or TRBV6-3 with TRBJ1-1; a possible D gene is TRBD1 (5 bases). Trimming took 5 bases from V and 10 from J, leaving 11 bases between them. The CDR3 loop spans 11 amino acids. The germline gives CDR1 MNHEY, CDR2 SVGEGT.

The V gene is TRBV4-3, the J gene TRBJ2-7, with D maybe TRBD1 (6 bases). Germline loops: CDR1 LGHNA, CDR2 YSLEER. CDR3 size: 16 residues. V shed 0 bases and J shed 5 bases, with 17 bases lying between them. CDR3 DNA sequence: TGCGCCAGCAGCCAAGAAAGGACTTACAGGGCCCACGAGCAGTACTTC. It specifies CASSQERTYRAHEQYF.

The rearrangement joins TRBV5-1 to TRBJ2-2; possibly TRBD1 for D (5 bases). Trimming stripped 0 bases from V and 4 bases from J, with 7 bases between. From germline, CDR1 is SGHRS and CDR2 YFSETQ. The CDR3 runs to 14 residues. Here the CDR3 reads CASSLGQTTGELFF. The CDR3 DNA reads TGCGCCAGCAGCTTGGGACAGACCACCGGGGAGCTGTTTTTT. Variable domain in full (rest from reference TRBV5-1 and TRBJ2-2): KAGVTQTPRYLIKTRGQQVTLSCSPISGHRSVSWYQQTPGQGLQFLFEYFSETQRNKGNFPGRFSGRQFSNSRSEMNVSTLELGDSALYLCASSLGQTTGELFFGEGSRLTVL.

J is TRBJ1-6 and V is TRBV19, with D hard to call. This CDR3 region has 14 residues. V was trimmed by 1 base and J by 8 bases, leaving 9 bases between them. Looked up from germline, CDR1 is LNHDA and CDR2 is SQIVND (reference sequence). Written as DNA, the CDR3 is TGTGCCAGTAGTATAGGCCCGGCGGATTCACCCCTCCACTTT. Translated: CASSIGPADSPLHF.

J is TRBJ2-7 and V is TRBV2; D gene unclear. Germline values: CDR1 SNHLY, CDR2 FYNNEI. V gave up 8 bases and J gave up 2 bases, with 10 bases separating them. The CDR3 runs 12 residues. The CDR3 region has the DNA TGTGCCAGCTCCGGGTTACCCTACGAGCAGTACTTC. Amino acids: CASSGLPYEQYF.

J is TRBJ2-1 and V is TRBV19; D is unclear. V lost 6 bases, J lost 7 bases, and 13 bases lay in between. The CDR3 extends over 13 amino acids. The germline V gene has CDR1 LNHDA and CDR2 SQIVND (reference sequence). In nucleotides, the CDR3 is TGTGCCAGTAGGTTGGAGCCCAAGAATGAGCAGTTCTTC. Protein: CASRLEPKNEQFF.

V gene TRBV4-1 combines with J gene TRBJ2-3; 8 nucleotides match TRBD2. J was trimmed by 5 bases and V by 0 bases; bases with no gene match: 10. This CDR3 contains 17 residues. CDR1 and CDR2 from the germline V gene are MGHRA and YSYEKL. CDR3 region: CASSQETGGRVGDTQYF. The CDR3 nucleotides read TGCGCCAGCAGCCAAGAGACGGGAGGGAGGGTAGGAGATACGCAGTATTTT.

The chain couples TRBV6-2 or TRBV6-3 to TRBJ2-2; TRBD1 matches 7 bases. Germline trimming cut 4 bases from V and 8 bases from J; bases unmatched to any gene: 4. The CDR3 spans 13 residues. CDR1 and CDR2 (germline): MNHEY, SVGEGT. The chain's CDR3 is CASSSTGVGELFF. CDR3 DNA sequence: TGTGCCAGCAGTTCAACAGGGGTTGGGGAGCTGTTTTTT.

The genes are TRBV27 and TRBJ1-1; no clear D gene. The CDR3 covers 13 residues. Between the trimmed V and J ends, which lost 4 bases and 1 base, there was a span of 7 bases. Germline assignment: CDR1 MNHEY and CDR2 SMNVEV (reference sequence). The chain's CDR3 is CASSSQENTEAFF. In DNA, the CDR3 is TGTGCCAGCAGTTCCCAGGAGAACACTGAAGCTTTCTTT.

This chain joins TRBV2 and TRBJ1-5; D is perhaps TRBD1 (6 bases). Germline-derived CDR1 and CDR2 are SNHLY and FYNNEI. V was cut by 1 base and J by 6 bases, with 13 bases left in between. There are 15 residues in the CDR3. The DNA for the CDR3 is TGTGCCAGCAGTGAAGGCGGACAGAGAAGTCAGCCCCAGCATTTT. Translation: CASSEGGQRSQPQHF.

The chain couples TRBV18 to TRBJ2-3; tentative D call: TRBD1 (5 bases). CDR1 is KGHSH and CDR2 is LQKENI in the germline V gene. CDR3 size: 15 residues. Trimming took 3 bases from V and 9 from J, leaving 19 bases between them. The CDR3 region is CASSPDAADRGTQYF. The CDR3 DNA reads as TGTGCCAGCTCACCCGATGCGGCGGATAGGGGAACGCAGTATTTT. The variable domain in full, completed from reference TRBV18 and TRBJ2-3, reads NAGVMQNPRHLVRRRGQEARLRCSPMKGHSHVYWYRQLPEEGLKFMVYLQKENIIDESGMPKERFSAEFPKEGPSILRIQQVVRGDSAAYFCASSPDAADRGTQYFGPGTRLTVL.

V usage is TRBV5-6 and J usage is TRBJ2-7; weak D call: TRBD1 (6 bases). V was clipped by 1 base and J by 5 bases, with 10 bases between them. The CDR3 is 13 residues long. CDR1 is SGHDT and CDR2 is YYEEEE in the germline V gene. In DNA, the CDR3 is TGTGCCAGCAGCTTGACAGGGTATAACGAGCAGTACTTC. Protein: CASSLTGYNEQYF.

The CDR3: CASSSQGYEQYF. The DNA for the CDR3 is TGCGCCAGCAGCTCACAGGGATACGAGCAGTACTTC. The chain employs TRBV5-1 and TRBJ2-7; D is possibly TRBD1 (6 bases). CDR1 and CDR2 (germline): SGHRS, YFSETQ. CDR3 length: 12 residues. Trimming shortened V by 3 bases and J by 4 bases, and 8 bases separated the two germline ends.

The genes are TRBV27 and TRBJ1-1; 7 bases map to TRBD1. Germline V gives CDR1 MNHEY, CDR2 SMNVEV (reference sequence). After removal of 8 bases from V and 7 bases from J, the junction contained 7 bases not matched to a gene. This CDR3 comprises 12 residues. The CDR3 region is CASRNRGIEAFF. The CDR3 nucleotides are TGTGCCAGCCGAAACAGGGGTATTGAAGCTTTCTTT.

This chain joins TRBV27 and TRBJ1-2, with D perhaps matching TRBD1 (5 bases). V dropped 5 bases and J dropped 7 bases, with 11 bases sitting between them. Germline values: CDR1 MNHEY, CDR2 SMNVEV (reference sequence). This CDR3 comprises 12 residues. The CDR3 sequence is CASSPRQGGYTF. The CDR3 nucleotides are TGTGCCAGCAGTCCACGCCAGGGTGGCTACACCTTC.

This clone was counted once. The rearrangement joins TRBV28 to TRBJ2-5, with 9 bases matching TRBD1. Per germline, CDR1 MDHEN and CDR2 SYDVKM. The trim removed 5 bases at V and 1 base at J, leaving 8 bases unmatched. The length of the CDR3 is 16 residues. CDR3: CASSPGTGPTQETQYF. The CDR3 DNA sequence: TGTGCCAGCAGTCCCGGGACAGGGCCCACCCAAGAGACCCAGTACTTC.

The J gene is TRBJ2-7, the V gene TRBV6-2 or TRBV6-3; TRBD1 matches 9 bases. Germline V gene data show CDR1 as MNHEY and CDR2 as SVGEGT. The CDR3 runs 16 residues. J gave up 4 bases and V 0 bases, and 7 bases lay outside the gene matches. CDR3 amino acids: CASSYSPGTGTYEQYF. The CDR3 DNA is TGTGCCAGCAGTTACTCCCCCGGGACAGGGACGTACGAGCAGTACTTC.

The table lists this clone with a few counts. This chain connects TRBV30 to TRBJ2-1; 8 bases are shared with TRBD2. Germline-derived CDR1 and CDR2 are GTSNPN and SVGIG (reference sequence). J gave up 5 bases and V 3 bases, and 6 bases lay outside the gene matches. The CDR3 runs to 14 residues. The CDR3 reads CAWSPGGRHNEQFF. In DNA form, the CDR3 reads TGTGCCTGGAGCCCGGGAGGGCGGCACAATGAGCAGTTCTTC. Full variable domain (outside the CDR3, taken from reference TRBV30 and TRBJ2-1): SQTIHQWPATLVQPVGSPLSLECTVEGTSNPNLYWYRQAAGRGLQLLFYSVGIGQISSEVPQNLSASRPQDRQFILSSKKLLLSDSGFYLCAWSPGGRHNEQFFGPGTRLTVL.